Below, 10 T cell receptor beta chains from the same sample are listed, as sequenced in a study of blood T cell repertoires in COVID-19. Libraries were prepared by immunoSEQ multiplex PCR; TCRdb keeps only in-frame clonotypes and omits some of them. The sample carries under 100,000 clones, around 90% recorded once. What was sequenced was peripheral blood. These receptors were collected from a man in his 60s with COVID-19, enrolled during active disease.

The chain employs TRBV11-2 and TRBJ2-7; 8 bases are a match to TRBD1. CDR3 length: 14 residues. The germline V gene encodes CDR1 SGHAT and CDR2 FQNNGV. J gave up 1 base and V 3 bases, and 2 bases lay outside the gene matches. The CDR3 DNA is TGTGCCAGCAGCTTGGGACAGGATTCCTACGAGCAGTACTTC. This sequence encodes CASSLGQDSYEQYF.

The rearrangement uses TRBV10-1 and TRBJ2-1; a weak D match, TRBD2 (5 bases). This CDR3 is built from 15 residues. Germline loops: CDR1 WNHNN, CDR2 SYGVQD (reference sequence). V lost 0 bases and J 4 bases, leaving 10 bases between the germline ends. CDR3 amino acids: CASSESREGYNEQFF. The CDR3 bases are TGCGCCAGCAGTGAGTCTCGTGAGGGATACAATGAGCAGTTCTTC.

The chain has TRBV12-3 or TRBV12-4 and TRBJ1-1; D gene ambiguous. This CDR3 is 13 amino acids long. V shed 2 bases and J shed 1 base, with 5 bases lying between them. CDR3 sequence: CASSLIQNTEAFF. CDR3 bases: TGTGCCAGCAGTTTAATACAGAACACTGAAGCTTTCTTT.

This clone has just one count. This chain connects TRBV28 to TRBJ1-5; 7 bases fit TRBD1. CDR1 and CDR2 (germline): MDHEN, SYDVKM. Unmatched junction bases numbered 6, after V lost 4 bases and J lost 6 bases. CDR3 size: 14 residues. The CDR3 bases are TGTGCCAGCAGTTATACAGGGGAGGCTCAGCCCCAGCATTTT. Translation: CASSYTGEAQPQHF.

The chain links TRBV4-1 to TRBJ1-6; D not certain. Trimming took off 0 bases at V and 7 bases at J, with 10 bases between the two ends. The length of the CDR3 is 15 residues. Per germline, CDR1 MGHRA and CDR2 YSYEKL. CDR3: CASSQERAENSPLHF. The CDR3 nucleotides are TGCGCCAGCAGCCAAGAGCGGGCGGAAAATTCACCCCTCCACTTT.

The chain carries TRBV6-2 or TRBV6-3 and TRBJ2-2; TRBD1 aligns across 9 bases. V lost 6 bases and J lost 3; bases outside the gene matches: 8. Germline lookup yields CDR1 MNHEY and CDR2 SVGEGT. This CDR3 contains 16 residues. CDR3 nucleotides: TGTGCCAGCAGCAAAGGACAGGGGTCATACACCGGGGAGCTGTTTTTT. This sequence encodes CASSKGQGSYTGELFF.

The chain has TRBV19 and TRBJ1-5; no reliable D call. The CDR3 runs 16 residues. Per germline, CDR1 LNHDA and CDR2 SQIVND (reference sequence). The V and J ends lost 3 bases and 0 bases respectively, with 12 bases between them. DNA of the CDR3: TGTGCCAGTAGTATGGGTACAGCTTATAGCAATCAGCCCCAGCATTTT. Translation gives CASSMGTAYSNQPQHF.

V usage is TRBV4-1 and J usage is TRBJ2-1, with a possible D match to TRBD2 (5 bases). The germline CDR1 and CDR2 sequences are MGHRA and YSYEKL. The CDR3 is 17 amino acids. V was clipped by 0 bases and J by 4 bases, with 16 bases between them. The CDR3 region has the DNA TGCGCCAGCAGCCAAGAGGAGCCCAGCGGCCTTTACAATGAGCAGTTCTTC. Amino acid sequence: CASSQEEPSGLYNEQFF.

The CDR3 here is CASRKGFGREIYEQYF. The CDR3 region has the DNA TGTGCCAGCAGGAAGGGGTTTGGGCGGGAGATCTACGAGCAGTACTTC. The chain is built from TRBV3-1 (or the pseudogene TRBV3-2) and TRBJ2-7; TRBD2 agrees at 7 bases. The germline gives CDR1 LGHDT, CDR2 YNNKEL (reference sequence). The ends lost 6 bases at V and 3 bases at J; junction bases unmatched: 14. This CDR3 has 16 residues.

The rearrangement links TRBV9 to TRBJ1-2; weak D call: TRBD1 (6 bases). Looked up from germline, CDR1 is SGDLS and CDR2 is YYNGEE. The ends were cut back, 4 bases at V and 4 bases at J, with 17 bases in the middle. This CDR3 is built from 15 residues. CDR3 in amino acids: CASSLGHSGAYGYTF. The CDR3 nucleotides are TGTGCCAGCAGCCTGGGACACTCTGGGGCCTATGGCTACACCTTC.